This T cell receptor beta chain was documented in a study of CD8 T cells in ankylosing spondylitis. V was cut by 0 bases and J by 4 bases, with 13 bases left in between. Per germline, CDR1 LGHDT and CDR2 YNNKEL (reference sequence). The CDR3 spans 15 residues. In this sample, this clonotype turned up a few times. The antigen is unknown. Study-wide results and limits: CD8+ cells made up the disease-linked clones, which were relatively rare in peripheral blood.

TCRdb reprocessed the 5' RACE reads with MiXCR, giving one entry per CDR3 protein. Of 250,000 or so distinct CDR3 sequences listed, approximately 20% are singletons. This rearrangement joins TRBV3-1 to TRBJ2-7; D ambiguous. The clonotype comes from a male donor with ankylosing spondylitis or in good health (not recorded which). What was sequenced was blood, either unsorted or a sorted T cell fraction (not recorded which). The DNA of the CDR3 is TGTGCCAGCAGCCAAGATTTTGGGCTGCCTTACGAGCAGTACTTC. The encoded protein is CASSQDFGLPYEQYF.